A selection of T cell receptor beta chains follows, all from one sample in a study of technical replicates of blood from a few donors. Using immunoSEQ multiplex PCR, the repertoire was profiled, and TCRdb retains in-frame clones only, with some absent. The sample consists of some 60,000 clones, 70% to 90% of them appearing once. What was sequenced was PBMCs. Receptor source: a human donor in good health. Some clones in this sample may be carry-over from other donors' samples. CDR3s include the opening cysteine and the closing phenylalanine or tryptophan. The D gene is left open where the match is weak. Size tells how often a clone was seen (once, few, many) or the class of an expanded clone, and some rows leave it out.

D: TRBD2; J: TRBJ2-3; size: .; V: TRBV4-3; DNA: TGCGCCAGCAGCCGGGGGACTAGCGGGAGTGCAGATACGCAGTATTTT; CDR3: CASSRGTSGSADTQYF
D: .; J: TRBJ2-4; size: once; V: TRBV25-1; DNA: TGTGCCAGCATGGGCCTCTCAGGGATTCAGTACTTC; CDR3: CASMGLSGIQYF
D: TRBD1; J: TRBJ2-4; size: .; V: TRBV19; DNA: TGTGCCAGTAGTATAGATCTGACAGGGATTCTAGCCAAAAACATTCAGTACTTC; CDR3: CASSIDLTGILAKNIQYF
D: TRBD2; J: TRBJ2-1; size: .; V: TRBV6-4; DNA: TGTGCCAGCAGTGATGGCCCAGCGGGGGGGAACAATGAGCAGTTCTTC; CDR3: CASSDGPAGGNNEQFF
D: .; J: TRBJ2-7; size: .; V: TRBV6-5; DNA: TGTGCCAGCAGGCTACGATTTGACACCGGCGAGCAGTACTTC; CDR3: CASRLRFDTGEQYF
D: TRBD2; J: TRBJ2-1; size: .; V: TRBV5-6; DNA: TGTGCCAGCAGCAGCGCGGGACTAGCGGGAGGAGACGAGCAGTTCTTC; CDR3: CASSSAGLAGGDEQFF
D: .; J: TRBJ2-3; size: .; V: TRBV6-6; DNA: TGTGCCAGCAATCCGGGATACACAGATACGCAGTATTTT; CDR3: CASNPGYTDTQYF
D: .; J: TRBJ2-5; size: .; V: TRBV4-2; DNA: TGTGCCAGCAGCCAAGGACATCGGGGGGCCCTCGGGGAGACCCAGTACTTC; CDR3: CASSQGHRGALGETQYF
D: .; J: TRBJ1-6; size: .; V: TRBV5-5; DNA: TGTGCCAGCAGCTTGTTTACCGCACGGCGGGTTTCACCCCTCCACTTT; CDR3: CASSLFTARRVSPLHF
D: .; J: TRBJ1-4; size: many; V: TRBV10-2; DNA: TGCGCCAGCAGTGGGGGCATGGATGAAAAACTGTTTTTT; CDR3: CASSGGMDEKLFF
D: .; J: TRBJ2-3; size: .; V: TRBV13; DNA: TGTGCCAGCAGCCCCGGGGGCACAGATACGCAGTATTTT; CDR3: CASSPGGTDTQYF
D: .; J: TRBJ1-6; size: .; V: TRBV7-3; DNA: TGTGCCAGCAGCTTAAGCAGTAATTCACCCCTCCACTTT; CDR3: CASSLSSNSPLHF
D: TRBD1; J: TRBJ1-4; size: .; V: TRBV4-1; DNA: TGCGCCAGCAGCCAAGGAGGCCCGGCAGGGGGAGGAGGACGGAAACTGTTTTTT; CDR3: CASSQGGPAGGGGRKLFF
D: TRBD1; J: TRBJ2-2; size: .; V: TRBV5-1; DNA: TGCGCCAGCAGCTGGATGACAGGGATCACCGGGGAGCTGTTTTTT; CDR3: CASSWMTGITGELFF
D: TRBD1; J: TRBJ2-3; size: .; V: TRBV7-3; DNA: TGTGCCAGCAGCCCTGGACAGGGTGGCACAGATACGCAGTATTTT; CDR3: CASSPGQGGTDTQYF
D: TRBD2; J: TRBJ2-7; size: .; V: TRBV7-2; DNA: TGTGCCAGCAGCTTAGTAGCGGGAGGGCCCGGCTTCTACGAGCAGTACTTC; CDR3: CASSLVAGGPGFYEQYF
D: TRBD1; J: TRBJ1-4; size: .; V: TRBV2; DNA: TGTGCCAGCGGACAGGGATTTGAAAAACTGTTTTTT; CDR3: CASGQGFEKLFF
D: TRBD2; J: TRBJ2-1; size: .; V: TRBV7-8; DNA: TGTGCCAGCAGCACGGGACTAGCGGGAGATGAGTTCTTC; CDR3: CASSTGLAGDEFF
D: .; J: TRBJ2-7; size: .; V: TRBV6-1; DNA: TGTGCCAGCAGTGAACCAGGGCTAGTTTCCTACGAGCAGTACTTC; CDR3: CASSEPGLVSYEQYF
D: .; J: TRBJ1-6; size: .; V: TRBV4-2; DNA: TGTGCCAGCAGCCAAGACCGGAGCTCCTATAATTCACCCCTCCACTTT; CDR3: CASSQDRSSYNSPLHF
D: .; J: TRBJ2-3; size: .; V: TRBV4-2; DNA: TGTGCCAGCAGCCAAGAAAACAGTTTCACAGATACGCAGTATTTT; CDR3: CASSQENSFTDTQYF
D: TRBD2; J: TRBJ2-1; size: .; V: TRBV19; DNA: TGTGCCAGTAGTATTTGGGGACTAGCGGGAGCAGAGCAGTTCTTC; CDR3: CASSIWGLAGAEQFF
D: .; J: TRBJ1-6; size: once; V: TRBV5-1; DNA: TGCGCCAGCAGCCAAACACAGGGAAATAATTCACCCCTCCACTTT; CDR3: CASSQTQGNNSPLHF
D: .; J: TRBJ2-6; size: .; V: TRBV2; DNA: TGTGCCAGCAGTGGATACAGGGTTGGTGGGGCCAACGTCCTGACTTTC; CDR3: CASSGYRVGGANVLTF
D: TRBD1; J: TRBJ1-5; size: few; V: TRBV6-4; DNA: TGTGCCAGCAGTGACCGGGACAGACGATTTCAGCCCCAGCATTTT; CDR3: CASSDRDRRFQPQHF
D: .; J: TRBJ1-5; size: .; V: TRBV5-8; DNA: TGTGCCAGCAGCTTGGGGCCCAGGGCCCAGCCCCAGCATTTT; CDR3: CASSLGPRAQPQHF
D: .; J: TRBJ1-1; size: .; V: TRBV20-1; DNA: TGCAGTGCTTCGACAGATATCCGACCTTTCTTT; CDR3: CSASTDIRPFF
D: .; J: TRBJ2-3; size: .; V: TRBV7-2; DNA: TGTGCCAGCAGCCCCCCCTCCGGGGTGGATACGCAGTATTTT; CDR3: CASSPPSGVDTQYF
D: TRBD2; J: TRBJ2-3; size: .; V: TRBV5-1; DNA: TGCGCCAGCAGCTTGGGACTAGCGGATACTAGCACAGATACGCAGTATTTT; CDR3: CASSLGLADTSTDTQYF
D: TRBD1; J: TRBJ1-4; size: .; V: TRBV29-1; DNA: TGCAGCGTTCCGGGACAGGGGGGGGAAAAACTGTTTTTT; CDR3: CSVPGQGGEKLFF
D: .; J: TRBJ2-7; size: .; V: TRBV12-2; DNA: TGTGCAAGTCGCTTAGAATCCCTATTTTACGAGCAGTACTTC; CDR3: CASRLESLFYEQYF
D: TRBD1; J: TRBJ1-1; size: .; V: TRBV6-6; DNA: TGTGCCAGCAGTCTACTCCAGACAGGGAGAGGCACTGAAGCTTTCTTT; CDR3: CASSLLQTGRGTEAFF
D: .; J: TRBJ1-5; size: .; V: TRBV6-5; DNA: TGTGCCAGCAGTACAGACCGTCAGCAGCCCCAGCATTTT; CDR3: CASSTDRQQPQHF
D: .; J: TRBJ1-3; size: .; V: TRBV9; DNA: TGTGCCAGCAGCGGCCGGAAGGAGGGTCGGGGGGGAAACACCATATATTTT; CDR3: CASSGRKEGRGGNTIYF
D: .; J: TRBJ1-2; size: .; V: TRBV29-1; DNA: TGCAGCGTTGACTCCACCCGACAGACCGGCTATGGCTACACCTTC; CDR3: CSVDSTRQTGYGYTF
D: .; J: TRBJ2-5; size: .; V: TRBV2; DNA: TGTGCCAGCAGGCCCGACAGTAAAGAGACCCAGTACTTC; CDR3: CASRPDSKETQYF
D: .; J: TRBJ2-5; size: .; V: TRBV6-4; DNA: TGTGCCAGTTCGGGCGGCGGGTTTCAAGAGACCCAGTACTTC; CDR3: CASSGGGFQETQYF
D: .; J: TRBJ1-5; size: .; V: TRBV5-8; DNA: TGTGCCAGCAGCTTGGGCGCCCGGACACTAAATCAGCCCCAGCATTTT; CDR3: CASSLGARTLNQPQHF
D: TRBD1; J: TRBJ1-6; size: .; V: TRBV19; DNA: TGTGCCAGTAGTAGAGGGGACAGCCATAATTCACCCCTCCACTTT; CDR3: CASSRGDSHNSPLHF
D: TRBD1; J: TRBJ2-7; size: .; V: TRBV4-2; DNA: TGTGCCAGCGGAAGACAGGGCCGCGAGCAGTACTTC; CDR3: CASGRQGREQYF
D: TRBD1; J: TRBJ1-2; size: .; V: TRBV27; DNA: TGTGCCAGCAGTCTTATGACCGGGACAGGTCAGACTGGCTACACCTTC; CDR3: CASSLMTGTGQTGYTF